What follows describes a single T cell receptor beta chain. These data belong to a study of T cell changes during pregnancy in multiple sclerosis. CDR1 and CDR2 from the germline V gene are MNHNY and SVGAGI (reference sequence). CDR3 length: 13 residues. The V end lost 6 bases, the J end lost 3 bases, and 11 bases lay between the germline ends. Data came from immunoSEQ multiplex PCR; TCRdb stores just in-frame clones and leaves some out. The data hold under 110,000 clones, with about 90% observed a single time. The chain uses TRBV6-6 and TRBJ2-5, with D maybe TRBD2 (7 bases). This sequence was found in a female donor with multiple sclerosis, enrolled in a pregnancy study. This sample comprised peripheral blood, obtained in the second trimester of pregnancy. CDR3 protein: CASRQGGEETQYF. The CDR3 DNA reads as TGTGCCAGCAGGCAAGGGGGGGAAGAGACCCAGTACTTC.